This TCR beta chain was observed in a study of cytomegalovirus exposure and HLA in healthy donors. A remark on this clone: Its antigen is unknown.

This CDR3 is 15 amino acids long. The trim removed 3 bases at V and 1 base at J, leaving 3 bases unmatched. Germline lookup yields CDR1 LGHNA and CDR2 YNFKEQ. Study results and limitations: Cytomegalovirus-associated status was assigned to fewer than 200 TCR beta chains. In an earlier analysis, most TCR beta V segments were productive about 87% or about 30% of the time.

The PCR ran on 60 Vbeta and 13 Jbeta primers. Study processing details: Roughly 11 million shared chains were among the 65 million to 85 million unique TCR beta chains that a later analysis counted. Assay used: immunoSEQ multiplex PCR; TCRdb lists only in-frame clones, some missing. The DNA gave D and trimming, while V, J and clone size come from that table. The sample consists of under 200,000 clones, over 70% of them appearing once. This TCR derives from a woman in her 50s in good health and CMV-seropositive. The chain links TRBV4-2 to TRBJ1-1; TRBD1 matches 9 bases. The sequenced material came from PBMCs. The CDR3 is CASSQGDRENTEAFF. The CDR3 nucleotides are TGTGCCAGCAGCCAGGGGGACAGGGAGAACACTGAAGCTTTCTTT.